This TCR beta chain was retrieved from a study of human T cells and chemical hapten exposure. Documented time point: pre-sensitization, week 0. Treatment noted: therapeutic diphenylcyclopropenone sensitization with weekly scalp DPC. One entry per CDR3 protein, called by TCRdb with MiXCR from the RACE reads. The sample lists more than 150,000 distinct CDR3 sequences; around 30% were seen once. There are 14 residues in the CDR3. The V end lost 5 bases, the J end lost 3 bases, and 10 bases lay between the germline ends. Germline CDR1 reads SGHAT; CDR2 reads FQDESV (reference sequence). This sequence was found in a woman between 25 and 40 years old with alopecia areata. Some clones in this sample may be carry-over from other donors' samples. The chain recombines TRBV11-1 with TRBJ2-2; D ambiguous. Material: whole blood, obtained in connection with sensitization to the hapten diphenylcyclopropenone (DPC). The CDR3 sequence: CASSPRVHTGELFF. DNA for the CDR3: TGTGCCAGCAGCCCCCGGGTGCACACCGGGGAGCTGTTTTTT.